This is a list of T cell receptor beta chains from one sample in a study of OX40 agonist ivuxolimab in advanced cancers. Only in-frame clones appear in the TCRdb table, and some are missing; sequencing was by immunoSEQ multiplex PCR. The table shows tens of thousands of clones, with 88% occurring only once. Sequenced material: CD4+ or CD8+ T cells sorted from blood, taken in a trial of the OX40 agonist ivuxolimab. These receptor sequences come from an adult with an advanced solid tumor such as melanoma, head and neck, liver or kidney cancer. Both conserved end residues are part of each CDR3. The D gene is left open where the match is weak.

J,V,D,DNA,CDR3
TRBJ2-7,TRBV11-2,-,TGTGCCAGCAGCTTAAGCGGGCCTACCTACGAGCAGTACTTC,CASSLSGPTYEQYF
TRBJ2-7,TRBV28,-,TGTGCCAGCAGCCTAATGGACACGTCCTCCTACGAGCAGTACTTC,CASSLMDTSSYEQYF
TRBJ1-2,TRBV2,TRBD1,TGTGCCAGCAGGGGGGACAGTTCTAACTATGGCTACACCTTC,CASRGDSSNYGYTF
TRBJ1-1,TRBV11-1,-,TGTGCCAGCAGCTTAGCCCTAGAGAACACTGAAGCTTTCTTT,CASSLALENTEAFF
TRBJ2-3,TRBV12-5,-,TGTGCTAGTGGTTTGTCCCCCAGCACAGATACGCAGTATTTT,CASGLSPSTDTQYF
TRBJ1-4,TRBV15,TRBD1,TGTGCCACCAGCCAACAGGGGGTTGAAAAACTGTTTTTT,CATSQQGVEKLFF
TRBJ2-2,TRBV4-2,TRBD2,TGTGCCAGCAGCCCCTGGACTAGCGGGAGTAAGGAGGTCGGGGAGCTGTTTTTT,CASSPWTSGSKEVGELFF
TRBJ2-1,TRBV19,TRBD2,TGTGCCAGTAGTCCTAGACTAGCACTCCATGAGCAGTTCTTC,CASSPRLALHEQFF
TRBJ2-1,TRBV5-4,TRBD1,TGTGCCAGCAGCTCCCAAAAGACAGGGGGCTACAATGAGCAGTTCTTC,CASSSQKTGGYNEQFF
TRBJ1-1,TRBV18,TRBD1,TGTGCCAGCTCACCACGGACAGGGGAGGGCACTGAAGCTTTCTTT,CASSPRTGEGTEAFF
TRBJ2-1,TRBV7-3,-,TGTGCCAGCAGCTTAAGTCGGGACAATGAGCAGTTCTTC,CASSLSRDNEQFF
TRBJ2-1,TRBV6-1,-,TGTGCCAGCAGTGTCGGCGGGACCCCCAATGAGCAGTTCTTC,CASSVGGTPNEQFF